Shown below are 31 T cell receptor beta chains from a single sample sequenced in a study of cytomegalovirus exposure and HLA in healthy donors. The PCR ran on 60 Vbeta and 13 Jbeta primers. TCRdb's copy holds only in-frame clones and misses some; the assay was immunoSEQ multiplex PCR. The ten top clones account for 3.5% to 4.5%, within a sample of some 60,000 clones. The material sequenced was PBMCs. The source is a male donor in good health and CMV-seronegative.

V is TRBV4-2 and J is TRBJ2-3; 7 bases match TRBD2. V was pared by 1 base and J by 2 bases, with 3 bases of the junction left unmatched. The germline V gene encodes CDR1 LGHNA and CDR2 YNFKEQ. The CDR3 is 15 residues long. CDR3 region: CASSQGAGVTDTQYF. The CDR3, as DNA: TGTGCCAGCAGCCAAGGGGCGGGGGTCACAGATACGCAGTATTTT.

The V and J genes are TRBV6-5 and TRBJ1-2; TRBD1 is a possible D gene (6 bases). Trimming left V 6 bases short and J 5 bases short, with 13 bases between. CDR3 length: 13 residues. The V gene's germline CDR1 is MNHEY and CDR2 SVGAGI. The CDR3 sequence is CASSQTGMYGYTF. Here the CDR3 DNA reads TGTGCCAGCAGCCAGACAGGAATGTATGGCTACACCTTC.

The chain recombines TRBV4-3 with TRBJ1-6, with a tentative D call TRBD1 (6 bases). This CDR3 region has 15 residues. V was pared by 3 bases and J by 0 bases, with 6 bases between. Germline values: CDR1 LGHNA, CDR2 YSLEER. The DNA of the CDR3 is TGCGCCAGCAGCCAGGGGGCCTCCTATAATTCACCCCTCCACTTT. This sequence encodes CASSQGASYNSPLHF.

The chain combines TRBV6-1 with TRBJ2-7; 10 bases align to TRBD1. Germline CDR1 is MNHNS and CDR2 is SASEGT. V trimming: 5 bases; J trimming: 3 bases; junction bases outside the gene matches: 7. The CDR3 runs 15 residues. The CDR3 sequence: CASSKPGQGLYEQYF. The DNA of the CDR3 is TGTGCCAGCAGTAAGCCGGGACAGGGGCTCTACGAGCAGTACTTC.

V gene TRBV28 combines with J gene TRBJ2-1; 9 positions agree with TRBD2. From germline, CDR1 is MDHEN and CDR2 SYDVKM. V lost 4 bases to trimming and J lost 7 bases; unmatched junction nucleotides: 11. There are 16 residues in the CDR3. The CDR3, as DNA: TGTGCCAGCAGTTCCCCGGGACTAGCCTTGGTTAATGAGCAGTTCTTC. It translates to CASSSPGLALVNEQFF.

This rearrangement joins TRBV19 to TRBJ1-1; 8 bases line up with TRBD1. V shed 3 bases, J shed 4 bases, and the junction held 7 bases outside the gene matches. The CDR3 is 15 amino acids. CDR1 is LNHDA and CDR2 is SQIVND in the germline V gene (reference sequence). Here the CDR3 reads CASSIQGAFSTEAFF. In DNA, the CDR3 is TGTGCCAGTAGTATTCAGGGGGCTTTTAGCACTGAAGCTTTCTTT.

V is TRBV9 and J is TRBJ1-1; TRBD1 agrees at 9 bases. The ends lost 4 bases at V and 4 bases at J; junction bases unmatched: 8. Germline lookup yields CDR1 SGDLS and CDR2 YYNGEE. This CDR3 contains 15 residues. CDR3 amino acids: CASSSRDRAGTEAFF. CDR3 nucleotides: TGTGCCAGCAGCTCCAGGGACAGGGCTGGCACTGAAGCTTTCTTT.

The gene calls are TRBV7-2 and TRBJ2-3, with TRBD2 matching over 7 bases. Germline V lookup: CDR1 SGHTA, CDR2 FQGNSA. V gave up 5 bases and J gave up 5 bases; unmatched junction bases: 13. This CDR3 region has 16 residues. In nucleotides, the CDR3 is TGTGCCAGCAGCCCTAGGGACTACCAAAGGAGAGATACGCAGTATTTT. This encodes CASSPRDYQRRDTQYF.

This chain uses TRBV5-8 with TRBJ1-5, with D perhaps matching TRBD1 (6 bases). This CDR3 contains 16 residues. The germline CDR1 and CDR2 sequences are SGHTS and YDEGEE. V gave up 0 bases and J gave up 4 bases, with 14 bases separating them. The CDR3 nucleotides read TGTGCCAGCAGCTTGGGCCAGGGGCTACGGAATCAGCCCCAGCATTTT. The encoded protein is CASSLGQGLRNQPQHF.

The chain has TRBV27 and TRBJ2-7; the match to TRBD2 covers 10 bases. Germline assignment: CDR1 MNHEY and CDR2 SMNVEV (reference sequence). Germline trimming cut 6 bases from V and 0 bases from J; bases unmatched to any gene: 5. The CDR3 has 15 residues. The CDR3 sequence is CASRGTSGNSYEQYF. Written as DNA, the CDR3 is TGTGCCAGCAGGGGAACTAGCGGGAACTCCTACGAGCAGTACTTC.

The chain recombines TRBV5-1 with TRBJ1-6, with 7 bases aligning to TRBD1. V lost 0 bases and J lost 8; bases outside the gene matches: 5. Germline assignment: CDR1 SGHRS and CDR2 YFSETQ. The CDR3 is made up of 15 amino acids. The CDR3 region has the DNA TGCGCCAGCAGCTTGGCCCCCAGGGGGTATTCACCCCTCCACTTT. Translated, it gives CASSLAPRGYSPLHF. Looking up the rest from reference TRBV5-1 and TRBJ1-6 gives the full variable domain: KAGVTQTPRYLIKTRGQQVTLSCSPISGHRSVSWYQQTPGQGLQFLFEYFSETQRNKGNFPGRFSGRQFSNSRSEMNVSTLELGDSALYLCASSLAPRGYSPLHFGNGTRLTVT.

This sequence joins TRBV19 and TRBJ2-7, with D possibly being TRBD1 (5 bases). Trimming took off 6 bases at V and 1 base at J, with 10 bases between the two ends. Germline V gives CDR1 LNHDA, CDR2 SQIVND (reference sequence). The CDR3 is made up of 13 amino acids. CDR3 loop: CASRLAGSYEQYF. The CDR3 DNA sequence: TGTGCCAGTAGGCTTGCAGGGTCCTACGAGCAGTACTTC.

Concerning this clone: This CDR3 is also generated by other DNA sequences in the sample. The V call is TRBV28, the J call TRBJ2-3, with D possibly being TRBD2 (6 bases). The V end was cut by 8 bases, the J end by 2 bases, with 8 bases between. CDR1 is MDHEN, CDR2 SYDVKM, per germline. This CDR3 has 12 residues. CDR3 sequence: CASRGNTDTQYF. CDR3 DNA sequence: TGTGCCAGCCGCGGGAACACAGATACGCAGTATTTT.

The chain has TRBV7-2 and TRBJ1-2; TRBD1 agrees at 7 bases. The CDR3 has 13 amino acids. After removal of 6 bases from V and 4 bases from J, the junction contained 5 bases not matched to a gene. Germline CDR1 SGHTA, CDR2 FQGNSA. The CDR3 bases are TGTGCCAGCAGGTCGACAGGGAGCTATGGCTACACCTTC. Translated, it gives CASRSTGSYGYTF.

The rearrangement links TRBV6-1 to TRBJ2-7, with TRBD1 matching 7 bases. This CDR3 has 15 amino acids. Trimming took 4 bases from V and 0 from J; bases not matched to a gene: 6. Germline lookup yields CDR1 MNHNS and CDR2 SASEGT. CDR3 in amino acids: CASSGNRGASYEQYF. CDR3 nucleotide sequence: TGTGCCAGCAGTGGGAACAGGGGCGCCTCCTACGAGCAGTACTTC.

The chain uses TRBV7-9 and TRBJ2-7; weak D call: TRBD1 (5 bases). This CDR3 has 14 amino acids. CDR1 is SEHNR and CDR2 is FQNEAQ in the germline V gene (reference sequence). The V end was cut by 1 base, the J end by 3 bases, with 10 bases between. This CDR3 is CASSLGQGVYEQYF. DNA for the CDR3: TGTGCCAGCAGCTTAGGTCAGGGTGTCTACGAGCAGTACTTC.

The J gene is TRBJ2-1, the V gene TRBV5-1, with D hard to call. In germline, CDR1 is SGHRS, CDR2 YFSETQ. The germline V and J ends were trimmed by 2 bases and 5 bases, with 8 bases remaining between them. The CDR3 loop spans 13 amino acids. The CDR3 sequence: CASSFGSDNEQFF. The CDR3, as DNA: TGCGCCAGCAGCTTTGGCAGCGACAATGAGCAGTTCTTC.

J is TRBJ2-2 and V is TRBV4-2; TRBD1 agrees at 9 bases. The CDR3 is made up of 15 amino acids. After removal of 1 base from V and 8 bases from J, the junction contained 5 bases not matched to a gene. The germline V gene has CDR1 LGHNA and CDR2 YNFKEQ. The CDR3: CASSQGDREEGELFF. CDR3 nucleotides: TGTGCCAGCAGCCAAGGGGACAGGGAGGAAGGGGAGCTGTTTTTT.

The gene calls are TRBV7-6 and TRBJ2-7, with D unclear. V dropped 2 bases and J dropped 3 bases, with 8 bases sitting between them. Per germline, CDR1 SGHVS and CDR2 FNYEAQ. The CDR3 covers 13 residues. The CDR3 is CASSLNNLYEQYF. The CDR3 nucleotides read TGTGCCAGCAGCTTAAACAACCTCTACGAGCAGTACTTC.

V and J are TRBV7-8 and TRBJ2-5, with D perhaps matching TRBD2 (5 bases). V was shortened by 3 bases and J by 5 bases, with 13 bases between the two germline ends. There are 14 residues in the CDR3. The V gene's germline CDR1 is SGHVS and CDR2 FQNEAQ. The CDR3 coding sequence is TGTGCCAGCAGCTTCGGGTACGGACTCGAGACCCAGTACTTC. Translation: CASSFGYGLETQYF.

This chain links TRBV28 with TRBJ2-7, with D hard to call. The germline CDR1 and CDR2 sequences are MDHEN and SYDVKM. The CDR3 extends over 11 amino acids. Deletions cut 5 bases from V and 3 bases from J, with 5 bases between. The CDR3 DNA is TGTGCCAGCAGTCCCCACTACGAGCAGTACTTC. It codes for CASSPHYEQYF.

The rearrangement links TRBV6-6 to TRBJ2-1; 8 positions match TRBD2. There are 16 residues in the CDR3. Germline V gives CDR1 MNHNY, CDR2 SVGAGI (reference sequence). The V segment lost 2 bases and the J segment 4 bases; nucleotides outside the gene matches: 7. The CDR3 bases are TGTGCCAGCAGTTACGGGATGGCGGGGGGTTACAATGAGCAGTTCTTC. Encoded protein: CASSYGMAGGYNEQFF.

The chain combines TRBV18 with TRBJ1-1, with D possibly matching TRBD1 (6 bases). V gave up 8 bases and J gave up 5 bases, with 24 bases separating them. Per germline, CDR1 KGHSH and CDR2 LQKENI. This CDR3 region has 16 residues. The CDR3 region has the DNA TGTGCCAGCGCACAGATCGTGGGGGCAAGGGATACTGAAGCTTTCTTT. It translates to CASAQIVGARDTEAFF.

The J gene is TRBJ2-7, the V gene TRBV7-9, with TRBD1 matching over 7 bases. V lost 6 bases and J lost 4; bases outside the gene matches: 12. Looked up from germline, CDR1 is SEHNR and CDR2 is FQNEAQ (reference sequence). CDR3 length: 15 amino acids. The CDR3 sequence is CASRRPGTAAYEQYF. The CDR3 bases are TGTGCCAGCAGGCGACCCGGGACAGCGGCTTACGAGCAGTACTTC.

The genes are TRBV28 and TRBJ2-5; TRBD2 might be the D (5 bases). This CDR3 comprises 14 residues. The ends were cut back, 3 bases at V and 4 bases at J, with 12 bases in the middle. CDR1 is MDHEN, CDR2 SYDVKM, per germline. The CDR3 DNA sequence: TGTGCCAGCAGTTTGCAGAGGGCTGGAGAGACCCAGTACTTC. Translating gives CASSLQRAGETQYF.

The genes are TRBV7-2 and TRBJ2-5; the D gene is possibly TRBD1 (5 bases). Per the germline V gene, CDR1 is SGHTA and CDR2 is FQGNSA. The CDR3 covers 15 residues. Deletions cut 5 bases from V and 2 bases from J, with 15 bases between. The CDR3: CASSPAWGKQETQYF. Written as DNA, the CDR3 is TGTGCCAGCAGCCCCGCTTGGGGCAAGCAAGAGACCCAGTACTTC.

On this clone itself: Germline and junction disagree at one end, which may indicate a read error. This rearrangement joins TRBV19 to TRBJ2-1; D is unresolved. CDR3 length: 12 amino acids. CDR1 and CDR2 (germline): LNHDA, SQIVND (reference sequence). CDR3 DNA: TGTGCCAGTGCGAGCTCCGACAATGAGCAGTTCTTC. The encoded protein is CASASSDNEQFF.

V and J are TRBV2 and TRBJ2-2; D not certain. The CDR3 runs to 18 residues. The germline gives CDR1 SNHLY, CDR2 FYNNEI. The ends were cut back, 3 bases at V and 3 bases at J, with 20 bases in the middle. This chain's CDR3 is CASSDRRIGEVDTGELFF. In nucleotides, the CDR3 is TGTGCCAGCAGTGATAGACGGATAGGAGAAGTAGACACCGGGGAGCTGTTTTTT.

This chain's CDR3 is CASSDGSGTSTDTQYF. CDR3 sequence (DNA): TGTGCCAGCAGTGACGGAAGCGGAACCAGCACAGATACGCAGTATTTT. The V gene is TRBV6-4, the J gene TRBJ2-3; a weak D match, TRBD2 (5 bases). The CDR3 runs to 16 residues. V shed 2 bases and J shed 0 bases, with 12 bases lying between them. The germline gives CDR1 MRHNA, CDR2 SNTAGT.

V and J are TRBV9 and TRBJ1-1; 9 bases map to TRBD1. Trimming at V came to 3 bases and at J to 5 bases, leaving 8 bases not matched to a gene. Per the germline V gene, CDR1 is SGDLS and CDR2 is YYNGEE. The CDR3 totals 15 residues. The CDR3 coding sequence is TGTGCCAGCAGCGGCGGACAGGGGCGTAGGACTGAAGCTTTCTTT. As protein: CASSGGQGRRTEAFF.

The chain links TRBV6-1 to TRBJ2-7, with 8 bases that match TRBD1. CDR3 length equals 15 residues. The V gene's germline CDR1 is MNHNS and CDR2 SASEGT. V lost 6 bases, J lost 2 bases, and 9 bases stayed unmatched. CDR3: CASSGLTGATYEQYF. The CDR3 nucleotides read TGTGCCAGCAGCGGTCTGACAGGGGCTACCTACGAGCAGTACTTC.